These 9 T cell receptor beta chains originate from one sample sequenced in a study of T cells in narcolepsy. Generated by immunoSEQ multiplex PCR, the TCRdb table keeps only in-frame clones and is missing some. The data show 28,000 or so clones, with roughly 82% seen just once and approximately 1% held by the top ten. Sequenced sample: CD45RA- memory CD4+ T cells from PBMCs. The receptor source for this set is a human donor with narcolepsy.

In nucleotides, the CDR3 is TGTGCCAGCAGTGAATACAGGAAAGATACGCAGTATTTT. It encodes CASSEYRKDTQYF. The chain uses TRBV6-5 and TRBJ2-3, with a possible D match to TRBD1 (5 bases). The germline V gene encodes CDR1 MNHEY and CDR2 SVGAGI. The CDR3 is made up of 13 amino acids. V lost 5 bases to trimming and J lost 5 bases, with 11 bases between them.

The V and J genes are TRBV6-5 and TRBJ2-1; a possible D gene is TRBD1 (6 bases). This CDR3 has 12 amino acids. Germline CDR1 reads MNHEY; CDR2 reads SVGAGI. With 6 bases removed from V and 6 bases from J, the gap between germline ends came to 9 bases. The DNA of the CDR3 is TGTGCCAGCAGGACAGGTTCCAATGAGCAGTTCTTC. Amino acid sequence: CASRTGSNEQFF.

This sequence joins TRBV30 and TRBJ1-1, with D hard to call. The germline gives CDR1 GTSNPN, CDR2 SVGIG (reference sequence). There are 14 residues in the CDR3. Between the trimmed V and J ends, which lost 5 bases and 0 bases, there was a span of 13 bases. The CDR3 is CAWGSRAVNTEAFF. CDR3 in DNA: TGTGCCTGGGGGAGCCGGGCGGTGAACACTGAAGCTTTCTTT.

CDR3 in amino acids: CASSRSWDTEAFF. The CDR3 DNA sequence: TGTGCCAGCAGCCGATCGTGGGACACTGAAGCTTTCTTT. The chain recombines TRBV6-5 with TRBJ1-1, with D uncertain. The CDR3 loop spans 13 amino acids. V was shortened by 6 bases and J by 3 bases, with 11 bases between the two germline ends. Germline CDR1 and CDR2: MNHEY and SVGAGI.

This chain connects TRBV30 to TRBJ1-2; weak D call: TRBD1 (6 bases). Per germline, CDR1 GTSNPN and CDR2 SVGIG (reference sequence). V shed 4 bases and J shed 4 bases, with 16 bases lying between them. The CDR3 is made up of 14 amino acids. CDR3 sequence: CAWKRTDGLYGYTF. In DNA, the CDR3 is TGTGCCTGGAAAAGGACAGATGGACTCTATGGCTACACCTTC.

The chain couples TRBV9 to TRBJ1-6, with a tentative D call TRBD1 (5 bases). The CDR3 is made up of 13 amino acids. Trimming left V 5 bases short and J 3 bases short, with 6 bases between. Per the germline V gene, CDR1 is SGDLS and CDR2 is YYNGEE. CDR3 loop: CASRRGYNSPLHF. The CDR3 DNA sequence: TGTGCCAGCAGAAGGGGCTATAATTCACCCCTCCACTTT.

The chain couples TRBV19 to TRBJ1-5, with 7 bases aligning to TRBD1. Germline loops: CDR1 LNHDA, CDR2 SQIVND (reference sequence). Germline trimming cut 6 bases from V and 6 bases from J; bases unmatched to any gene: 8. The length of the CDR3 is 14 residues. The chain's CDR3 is CASRETGLGQPQHF. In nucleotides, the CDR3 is TGTGCCAGTAGAGAGACAGGGTTGGGTCAGCCCCAGCATTTT.

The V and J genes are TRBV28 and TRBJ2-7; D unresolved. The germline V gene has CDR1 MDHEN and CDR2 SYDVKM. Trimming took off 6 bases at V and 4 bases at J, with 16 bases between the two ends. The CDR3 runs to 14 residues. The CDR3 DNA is TGTGCCAGCAGCCCCTCCGGTGGCAGGTACGAGCAGTACTTC. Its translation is CASSPSGGRYEQYF.

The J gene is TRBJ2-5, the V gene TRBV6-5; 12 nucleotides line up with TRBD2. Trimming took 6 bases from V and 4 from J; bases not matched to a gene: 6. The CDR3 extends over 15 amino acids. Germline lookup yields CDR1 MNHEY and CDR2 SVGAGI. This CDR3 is CASRGTSGFRETQYF. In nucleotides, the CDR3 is TGTGCCAGCAGAGGGACTAGCGGGTTCAGAGAGACCCAGTACTTC.